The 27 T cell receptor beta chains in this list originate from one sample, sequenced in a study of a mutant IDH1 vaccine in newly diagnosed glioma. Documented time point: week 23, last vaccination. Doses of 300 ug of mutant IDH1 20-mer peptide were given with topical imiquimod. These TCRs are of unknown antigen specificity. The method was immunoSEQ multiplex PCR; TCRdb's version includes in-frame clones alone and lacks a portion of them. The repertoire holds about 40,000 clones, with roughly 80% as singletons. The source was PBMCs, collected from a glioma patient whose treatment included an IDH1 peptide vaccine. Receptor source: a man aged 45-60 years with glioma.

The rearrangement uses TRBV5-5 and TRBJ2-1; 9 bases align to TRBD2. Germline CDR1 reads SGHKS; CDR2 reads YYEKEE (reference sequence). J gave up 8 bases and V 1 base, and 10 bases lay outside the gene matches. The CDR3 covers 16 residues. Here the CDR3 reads CASSLQWRGGLDEQFF. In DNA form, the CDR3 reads TGTGCCAGCAGCTTGCAATGGCGGGGGGGCCTGGATGAGCAGTTCTTC.

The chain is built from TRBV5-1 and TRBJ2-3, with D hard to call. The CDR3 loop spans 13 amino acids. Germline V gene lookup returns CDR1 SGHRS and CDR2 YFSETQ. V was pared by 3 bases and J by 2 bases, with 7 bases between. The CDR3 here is CASSSQPTDTQYF. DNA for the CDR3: TGCGCCAGCAGCTCCCAGCCCACAGATACGCAGTATTTT.

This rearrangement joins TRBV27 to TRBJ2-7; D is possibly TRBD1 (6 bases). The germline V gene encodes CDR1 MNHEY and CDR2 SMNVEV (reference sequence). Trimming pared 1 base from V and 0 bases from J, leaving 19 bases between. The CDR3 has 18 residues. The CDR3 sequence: CASSLFGGRGRLSYEQYF. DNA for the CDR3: TGTGCCAGCAGTTTATTTGGGGGCCGCGGGCGCCTCTCCTACGAGCAGTACTTC.

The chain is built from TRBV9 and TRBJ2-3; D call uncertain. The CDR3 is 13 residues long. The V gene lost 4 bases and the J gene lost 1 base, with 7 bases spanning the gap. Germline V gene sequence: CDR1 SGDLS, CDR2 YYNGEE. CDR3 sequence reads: CASSFRGTDTQYF. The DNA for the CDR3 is TGTGCCAGCAGCTTTAGAGGCACAGATACGCAGTATTTT.

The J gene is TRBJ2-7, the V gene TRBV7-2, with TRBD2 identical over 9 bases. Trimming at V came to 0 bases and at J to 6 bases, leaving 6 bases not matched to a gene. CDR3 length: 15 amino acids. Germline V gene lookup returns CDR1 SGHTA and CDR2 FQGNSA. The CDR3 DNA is TGTGCCAGCAGCTTAGCGGCTAGCGGGGTTCGCGAGCAGTACTTC. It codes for CASSLAASGVREQYF. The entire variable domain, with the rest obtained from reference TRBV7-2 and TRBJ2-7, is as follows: GAGVSQSPSNKVTEKGKDVELRCDPISGHTALYWYRQSLGQGLEFLIYFQGNSAPDKSGLPSDRFSAERTGGSVSTLTIQRTQQEDSAVYLCASSLAASGVREQYFGPGTRLTVT.

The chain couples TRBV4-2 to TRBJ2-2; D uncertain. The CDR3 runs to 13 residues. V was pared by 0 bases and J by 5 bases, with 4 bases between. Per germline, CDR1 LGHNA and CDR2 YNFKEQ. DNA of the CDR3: TGTGCCAGCAGCCAAGATAGGACCGGGGAGCTGTTTTTT. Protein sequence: CASSQDRTGELFF.

Here the CDR3 reads CASSSPDREGEQYF. CDR3 DNA sequence: TGTGCCAGCAGTTCTCCTGACAGGGAAGGGGAGCAGTACTTC. The rearrangement links TRBV28 to TRBJ2-7, with 7 bases aligning to TRBD1. This CDR3 is 14 amino acids long. The V gene's germline CDR1 is MDHEN and CDR2 SYDVKM. V was pared by 4 bases and J by 7 bases, with 10 bases of the junction left unmatched.

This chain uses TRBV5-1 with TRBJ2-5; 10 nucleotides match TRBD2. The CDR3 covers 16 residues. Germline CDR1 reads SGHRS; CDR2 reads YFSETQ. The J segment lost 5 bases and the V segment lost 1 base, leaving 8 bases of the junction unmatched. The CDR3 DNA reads TGCGCCAGCAGCTTGAGACCTAGCGGGGGAGGCGAGACCCAGTACTTC. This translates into CASSLRPSGGGETQYF.

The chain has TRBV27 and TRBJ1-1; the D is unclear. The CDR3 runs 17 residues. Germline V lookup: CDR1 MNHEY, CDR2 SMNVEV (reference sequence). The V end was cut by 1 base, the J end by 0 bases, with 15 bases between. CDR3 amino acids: CASSLYPGRFMNTEAFF. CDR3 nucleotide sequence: TGTGCCAGCAGTTTATACCCGGGCAGATTCATGAACACTGAAGCTTTCTTT.

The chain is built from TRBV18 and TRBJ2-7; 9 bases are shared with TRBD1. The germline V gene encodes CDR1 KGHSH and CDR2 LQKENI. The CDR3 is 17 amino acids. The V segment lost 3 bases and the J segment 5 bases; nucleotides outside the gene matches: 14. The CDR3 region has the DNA TGTGCCAGCTCACCGAACTTGCCGGGACAGGGTTTCGACGAGCAGTACTTC. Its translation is CASSPNLPGQGFDEQYF.

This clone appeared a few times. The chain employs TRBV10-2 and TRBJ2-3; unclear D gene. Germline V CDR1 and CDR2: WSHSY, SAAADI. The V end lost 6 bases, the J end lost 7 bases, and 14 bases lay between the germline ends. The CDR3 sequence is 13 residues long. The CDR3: CASSIPGGYTQYF. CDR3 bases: TGCGCCAGCAGCATCCCGGGTGGATATACGCAGTATTTT.

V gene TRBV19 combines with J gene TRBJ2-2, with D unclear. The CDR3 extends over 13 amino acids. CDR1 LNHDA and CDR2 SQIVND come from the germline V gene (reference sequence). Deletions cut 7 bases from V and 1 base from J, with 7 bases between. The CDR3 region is CASKGLNTGELFF. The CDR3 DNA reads TGTGCCAGTAAGGGATTGAACACCGGGGAGCTGTTTTTT.

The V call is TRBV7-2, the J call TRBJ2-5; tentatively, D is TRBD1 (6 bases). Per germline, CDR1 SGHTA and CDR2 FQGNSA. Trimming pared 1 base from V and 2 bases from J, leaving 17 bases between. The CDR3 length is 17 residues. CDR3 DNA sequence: TGTGCCAGCAGCTTAGTTTTGTCCGGGACACCGCAAGAGACCCAGTACTTC. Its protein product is CASSLVLSGTPQETQYF. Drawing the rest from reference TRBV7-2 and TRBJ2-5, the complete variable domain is GAGVSQSPSNKVTEKGKDVELRCDPISGHTALYWYRQSLGQGLEFLIYFQGNSAPDKSGLPSDRFSAERTGGSVSTLTIQRTQQEDSAVYLCASSLVLSGTPQETQYFGPGTRLLVL.

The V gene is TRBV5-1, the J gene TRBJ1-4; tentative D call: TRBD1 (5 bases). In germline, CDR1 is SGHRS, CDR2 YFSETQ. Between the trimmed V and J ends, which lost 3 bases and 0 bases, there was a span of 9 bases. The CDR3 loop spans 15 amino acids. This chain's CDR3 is CASSSQGATNEKLFF. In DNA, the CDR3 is TGCGCCAGCAGCTCCCAGGGTGCAACTAATGAAAAACTGTTTTTT. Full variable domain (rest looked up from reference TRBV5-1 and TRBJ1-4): KAGVTQTPRYLIKTRGQQVTLSCSPISGHRSVSWYQQTPGQGLQFLFEYFSETQRNKGNFPGRFSGRQFSNSRSEMNVSTLELGDSALYLCASSSQGATNEKLFFGSGTQLSVL.

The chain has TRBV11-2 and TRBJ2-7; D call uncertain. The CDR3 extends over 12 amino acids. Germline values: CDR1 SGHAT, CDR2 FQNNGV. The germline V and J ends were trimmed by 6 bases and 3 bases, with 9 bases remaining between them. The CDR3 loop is CASRTSRYEQYF. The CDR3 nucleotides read TGTGCCAGCAGAACCTCGCGCTACGAGCAGTACTTC.

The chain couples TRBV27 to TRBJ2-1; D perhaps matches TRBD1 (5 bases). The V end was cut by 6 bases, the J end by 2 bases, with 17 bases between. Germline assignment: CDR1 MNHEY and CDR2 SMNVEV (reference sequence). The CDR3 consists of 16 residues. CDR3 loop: CASRPLLGATYNEQFF. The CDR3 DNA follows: TGTGCCAGCAGGCCTCTTCTTGGGGCCACCTACAATGAGCAGTTCTTC.

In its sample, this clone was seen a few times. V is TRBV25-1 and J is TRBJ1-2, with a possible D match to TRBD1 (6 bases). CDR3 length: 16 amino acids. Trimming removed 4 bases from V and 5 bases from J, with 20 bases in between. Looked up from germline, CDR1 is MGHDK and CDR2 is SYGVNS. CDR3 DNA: TGTGCCAGCAGTGCCGGGTACAGGGAAGGTGGATATGGCTACACCTTC. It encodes CASSAGYREGGYGYTF.

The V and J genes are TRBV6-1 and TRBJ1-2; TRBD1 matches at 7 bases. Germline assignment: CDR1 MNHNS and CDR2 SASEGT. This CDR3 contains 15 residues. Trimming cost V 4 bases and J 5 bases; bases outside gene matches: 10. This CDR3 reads CASSAQGGGDYGYTF. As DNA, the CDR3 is TGTGCCAGCAGTGCCCAAGGAGGGGGCGATTATGGCTACACCTTC.

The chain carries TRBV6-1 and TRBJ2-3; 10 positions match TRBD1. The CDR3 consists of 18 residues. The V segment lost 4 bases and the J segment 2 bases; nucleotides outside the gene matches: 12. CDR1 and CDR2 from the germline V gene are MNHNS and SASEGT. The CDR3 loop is CASSVVGTGAYLTDTQYF. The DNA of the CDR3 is TGTGCCAGCAGTGTTGTAGGGACAGGGGCCTACCTCACAGATACGCAGTATTTT.

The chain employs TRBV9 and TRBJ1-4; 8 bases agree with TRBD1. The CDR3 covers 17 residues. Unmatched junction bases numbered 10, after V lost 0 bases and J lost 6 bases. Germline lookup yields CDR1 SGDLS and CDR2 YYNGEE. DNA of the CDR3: TGTGCCAGCAGCGTAGAACCGCTTGACAGGGGTTATGAAAAACTGTTTTTT. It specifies CASSVEPLDRGYEKLFF.

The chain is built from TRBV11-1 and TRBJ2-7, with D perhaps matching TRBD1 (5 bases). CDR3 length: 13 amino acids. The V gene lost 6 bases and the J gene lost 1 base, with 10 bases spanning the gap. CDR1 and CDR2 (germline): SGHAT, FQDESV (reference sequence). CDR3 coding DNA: TGTGCCAGCAGTCGGGCAGGGTCCTACGAGCAGTACTTC. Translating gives CASSRAGSYEQYF.

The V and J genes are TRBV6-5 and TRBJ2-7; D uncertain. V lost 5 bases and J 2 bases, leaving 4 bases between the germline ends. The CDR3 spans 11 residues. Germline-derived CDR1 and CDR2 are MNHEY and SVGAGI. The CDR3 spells CASSTTYEQYF. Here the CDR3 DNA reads TGTGCCAGCAGTACAACCTACGAGCAGTACTTC.

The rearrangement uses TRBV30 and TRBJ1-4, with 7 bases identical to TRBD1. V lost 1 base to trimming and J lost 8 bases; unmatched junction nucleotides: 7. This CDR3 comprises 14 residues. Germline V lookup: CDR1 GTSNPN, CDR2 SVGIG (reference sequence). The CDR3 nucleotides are TGTGCCTGGAGTGGGCCAGGGGGGACGGAAAAACTGTTTTTT. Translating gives CAWSGPGGTEKLFF.

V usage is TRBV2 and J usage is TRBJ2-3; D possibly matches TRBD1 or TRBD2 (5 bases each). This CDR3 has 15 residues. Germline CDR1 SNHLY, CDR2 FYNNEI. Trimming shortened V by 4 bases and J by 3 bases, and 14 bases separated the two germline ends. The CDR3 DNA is TGTGCCAGCAGTGGGGCAGGGAGAGATACAGATACGCAGTATTTT. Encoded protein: CASSGAGRDTDTQYF.

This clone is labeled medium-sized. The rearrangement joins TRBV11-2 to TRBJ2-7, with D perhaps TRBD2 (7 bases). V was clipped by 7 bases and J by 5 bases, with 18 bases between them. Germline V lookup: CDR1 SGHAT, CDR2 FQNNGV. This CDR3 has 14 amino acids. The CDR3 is CASNLRGGLDEQYF. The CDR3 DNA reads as TGTGCCAGCAACCTTAGGGGGGGTCTGGACGAGCAGTACTTC.

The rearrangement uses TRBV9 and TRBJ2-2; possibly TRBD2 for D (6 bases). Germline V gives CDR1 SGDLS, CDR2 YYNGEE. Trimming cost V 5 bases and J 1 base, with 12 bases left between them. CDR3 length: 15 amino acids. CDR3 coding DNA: TGTGCCAGCAGTTTCACCGGGGGGAACACCGGGGAGCTGTTTTTT. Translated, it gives CASSFTGGNTGELFF. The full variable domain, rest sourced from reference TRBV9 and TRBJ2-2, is DSGVTQTPKHLITATGQRVTLRCSPRSGDLSVYWYQQSLDQGLQFLIQYYNGEERAKGNILERFSAQQFPDLHSELNLSSLELGDSALYFCASSFTGGNTGELFFGEGSRLTVL.

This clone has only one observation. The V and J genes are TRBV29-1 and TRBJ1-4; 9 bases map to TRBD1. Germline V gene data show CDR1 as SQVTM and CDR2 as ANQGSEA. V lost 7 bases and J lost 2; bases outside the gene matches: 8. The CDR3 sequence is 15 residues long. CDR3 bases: TGCAGCGCAAGTCCCGGGACAGGGACTAATGAAAAACTGTTTTTT. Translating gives CSASPGTGTNEKLFF.